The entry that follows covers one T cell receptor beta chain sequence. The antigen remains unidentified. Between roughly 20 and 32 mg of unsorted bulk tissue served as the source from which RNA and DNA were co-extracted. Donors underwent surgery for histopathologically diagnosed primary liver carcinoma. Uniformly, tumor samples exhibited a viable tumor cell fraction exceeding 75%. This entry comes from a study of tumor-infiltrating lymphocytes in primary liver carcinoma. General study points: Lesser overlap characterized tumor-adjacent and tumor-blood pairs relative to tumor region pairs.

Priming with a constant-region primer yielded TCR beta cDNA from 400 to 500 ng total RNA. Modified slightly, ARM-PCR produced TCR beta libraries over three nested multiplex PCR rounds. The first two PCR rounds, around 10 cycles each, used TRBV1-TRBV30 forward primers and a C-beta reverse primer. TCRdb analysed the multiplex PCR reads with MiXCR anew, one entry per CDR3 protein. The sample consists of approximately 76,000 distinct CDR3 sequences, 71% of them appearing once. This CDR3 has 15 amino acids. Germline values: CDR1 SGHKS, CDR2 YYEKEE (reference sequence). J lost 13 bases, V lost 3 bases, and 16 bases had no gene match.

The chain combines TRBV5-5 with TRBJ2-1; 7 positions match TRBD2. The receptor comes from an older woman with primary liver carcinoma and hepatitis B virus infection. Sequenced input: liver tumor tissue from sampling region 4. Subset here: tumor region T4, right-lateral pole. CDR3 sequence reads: CASSSTGGSGGEQFF. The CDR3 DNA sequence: TGTGCCAGCAGCTCGACTGGCGGGAGTGGGGGTGAACAGTTCTTC.